This TCR beta chain stems from a study of T cell changes during pregnancy in multiple sclerosis. The table came from immunoSEQ multiplex PCR; TCRdb's copy has only in-frame clones and leaves some out. The sample lists roughly 65,000 clones; under 95% were seen once. The table lists this clone with a count of one. This CDR3 has 14 amino acids. CDR1 MNHEY and CDR2 SVGAGI come from the germline V gene. V shed 4 bases and J 4 bases; nucleotides not matched to a gene: 5. The TCR sequence derives from a female donor in good health, enrolled as a control in a pregnancy study. Here the sequenced sample was peripheral blood, taken in the third trimester of pregnancy. V gene TRBV6-5 combines with J gene TRBJ1-1; 8 nucleotides match TRBD1. The CDR3 sequence: CASSLNRGGTEAFF. In DNA form, the CDR3 reads TGTGCCAGCAGTTTGAACAGGGGGGGCACTGAAGCTTTCTTT.